The sequence of this T cell receptor beta chain was determined in a study of regulatory T cells in long-lasting Graves disease. Study-wide findings and caveats: Newly diagnosed Graves' patients had higher TCR diversity than persistent ones.

The CDR3 length is 14 residues. Trimming pared 2 bases from V and 3 bases from J, leaving 10 bases between. This sample's time point: newly diagnosed GD, antithyroid drugs for less than 3 months. PBMCs were the source of the RNA used for TCR sequencing. TCR beta libraries were built with iRepertoire HTBI primers and Arm-PCR of CDR3 regions. Original handling: Throughout the samples, researchers identified around 65 TRBV and roughly 13 TRBJ segments. TCRdb reprocessed the multiplex PCR reads via MiXCR and lists one record per CDR3 protein. TCRdb's processing, not the authors' own work, is the source of the V and J calls. Of more than 450,000 distinct CDR3 sequences in the sample, 12% were seen once. Of note for this clonotype: Its antigen is as yet unknown.

These same records also appear under a second study, on T cells in Graves' hyperthyroidism and ophthalmopathy. That report notes: Among thyroid clonotypes expanded above 0.001, most also appeared in blood. By a 13 V-J model, ophthalmopathy was set apart from stable hyperthyroidism.

This specimen was peripheral blood mononuclear cells (PBMCs), taken at new diagnosis, from a patient treated with antithyroid drugs. The chain joins TRBV12-3 or TRBV12-4 to TRBJ1-2, with a tentative D call TRBD1 (5 bases). The TCR comes from a woman younger than 45 with Graves disease. In DNA form, the CDR3 reads TGTGCCAGCAGTTTAAAGGTCAGGGACTATGGCTACACCTTC. It is translated as CASSLKVRDYGYTF.